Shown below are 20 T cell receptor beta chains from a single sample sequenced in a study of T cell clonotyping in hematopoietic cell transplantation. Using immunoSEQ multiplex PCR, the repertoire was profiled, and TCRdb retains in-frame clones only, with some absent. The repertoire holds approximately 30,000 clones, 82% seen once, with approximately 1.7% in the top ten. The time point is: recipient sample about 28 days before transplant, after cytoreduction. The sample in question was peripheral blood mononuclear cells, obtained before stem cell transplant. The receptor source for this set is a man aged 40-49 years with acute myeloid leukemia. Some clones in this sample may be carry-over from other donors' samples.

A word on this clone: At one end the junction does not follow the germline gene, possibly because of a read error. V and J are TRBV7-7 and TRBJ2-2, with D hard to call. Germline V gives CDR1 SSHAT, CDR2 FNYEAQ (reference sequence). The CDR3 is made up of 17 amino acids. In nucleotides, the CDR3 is TGTGCTAGCAGCCCAAACAGAGTCCCGATTAGCACCGGGGAGCTGTTTTTT. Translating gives CASSPNRVPISTGELFF.

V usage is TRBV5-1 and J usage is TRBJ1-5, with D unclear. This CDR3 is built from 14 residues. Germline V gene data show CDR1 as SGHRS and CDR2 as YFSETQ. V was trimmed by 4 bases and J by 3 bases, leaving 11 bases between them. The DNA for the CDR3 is TGCGCCAGCAGCCCTTCCGGGATCAATCAGCCCCAGCATTTT. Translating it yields CASSPSGINQPQHF.

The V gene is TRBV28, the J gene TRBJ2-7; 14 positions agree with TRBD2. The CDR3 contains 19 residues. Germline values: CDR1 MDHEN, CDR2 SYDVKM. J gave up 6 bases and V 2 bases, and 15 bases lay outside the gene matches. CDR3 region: CASSLTAGLAGVIRVEQYF. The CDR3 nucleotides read TGTGCCAGCAGTTTAACCGCGGGACTAGCGGGGGTAATTCGAGTCGAGCAGTACTTC.

The CDR3 region is CASSPYGGQYNSPLHF. The CDR3 nucleotides are TGTGCCAGCAGTCCTTATGGGGGACAGTATAATTCACCCCTCCACTTT. The V call is TRBV28, the J call TRBJ1-6; 7 nucleotides align to TRBD1. Germline V gives CDR1 MDHEN, CDR2 SYDVKM. Trimming at V came to 5 bases and at J to 4 bases, leaving 8 bases not matched to a gene. This CDR3 contains 16 residues.

CDR3 sequence reads: CASSHDPLLAGTQETQYF. CDR3 nucleotides: TGCGCCAGCAGCCACGATCCCCTTTTAGCGGGCACCCAAGAGACCCAGTACTTC. The genes are TRBV4-1 and TRBJ2-5; 7 bases map to TRBD2. Germline loops: CDR1 MGHRA, CDR2 YSYEKL. V gave up 3 bases and J gave up 1 base; unmatched junction bases: 14. This CDR3 comprises 18 residues.

CDR3 sequence: CASGTTTERESGRRITYEQYF. The CDR3 DNA follows: TGTGCCAGCGGAACCACGACAGAAAGGGAATCTGGGCGTAGGATTACCTACGAGCAGTACTTC. The chain uses TRBV21-1 and TRBJ2-7; the listed D gene, TRBD1, was not tested against the DNA. TRBV21-1 is a documented pseudogene. The CDR3 sequence is 21 residues long.

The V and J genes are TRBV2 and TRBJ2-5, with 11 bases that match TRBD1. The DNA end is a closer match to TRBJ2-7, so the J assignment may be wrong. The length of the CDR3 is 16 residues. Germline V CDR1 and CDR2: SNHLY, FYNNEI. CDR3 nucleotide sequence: TGTGCCAGCAGTGAAGCCGGGACAGGGGGTAGTTACGAGCAGTACTTC. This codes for CASSEAGTGGSYEQYF.

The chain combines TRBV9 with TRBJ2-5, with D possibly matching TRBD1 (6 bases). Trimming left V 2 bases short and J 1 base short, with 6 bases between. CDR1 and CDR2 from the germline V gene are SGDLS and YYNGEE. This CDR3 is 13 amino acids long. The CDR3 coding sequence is TGTGCCAGCAGCGTGGGGGCCCAAGAGACCCAGTACTTC. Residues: CASSVGAQETQYF. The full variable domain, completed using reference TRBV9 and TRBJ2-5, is DSGVTQTPKHLITATGQRVTLRCSPRSGDLSVYWYQQSLDQGLQFLIQYYNGEERAKGNILERFSAQQFPDLHSELNLSSLELGDSALYFCASSVGAQETQYFGPGTRLLVL.

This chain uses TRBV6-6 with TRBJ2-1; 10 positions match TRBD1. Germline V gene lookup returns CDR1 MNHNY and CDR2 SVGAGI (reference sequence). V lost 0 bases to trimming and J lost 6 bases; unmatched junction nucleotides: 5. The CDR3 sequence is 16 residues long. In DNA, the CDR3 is TGTGCCAGCAGTTACTCAAGACAGGGGGCGGTCAATGAGCAGTTCTTC. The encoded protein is CASSYSRQGAVNEQFF.

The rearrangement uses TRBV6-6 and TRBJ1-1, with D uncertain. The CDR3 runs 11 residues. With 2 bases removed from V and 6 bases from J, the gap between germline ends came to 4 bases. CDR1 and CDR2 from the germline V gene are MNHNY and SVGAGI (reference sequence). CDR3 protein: CASSYPPEAFF. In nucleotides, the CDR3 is TGTGCCAGCAGTTACCCGCCTGAAGCTTTCTTT.

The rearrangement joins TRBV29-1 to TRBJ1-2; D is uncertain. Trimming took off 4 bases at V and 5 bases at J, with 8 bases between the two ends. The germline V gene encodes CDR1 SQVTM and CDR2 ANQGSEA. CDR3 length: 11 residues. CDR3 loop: CSVGEGYGYTF. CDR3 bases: TGCAGCGTTGGGGAGGGTTATGGCTACACCTTC.

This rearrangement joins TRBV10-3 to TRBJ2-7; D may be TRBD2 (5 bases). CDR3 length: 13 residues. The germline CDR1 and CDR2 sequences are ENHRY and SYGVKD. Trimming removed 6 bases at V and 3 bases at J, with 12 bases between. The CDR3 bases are TGTGCCATCAGCATGACTACCAACTACGAGCAGTACTTC. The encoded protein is CAISMTTNYEQYF.

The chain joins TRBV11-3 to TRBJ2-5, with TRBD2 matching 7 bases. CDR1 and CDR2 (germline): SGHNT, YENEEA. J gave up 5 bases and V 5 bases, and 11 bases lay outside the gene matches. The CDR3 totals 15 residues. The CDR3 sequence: CASSPRPGRRETQYF. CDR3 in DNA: TGTGCCAGCAGCCCCCGCCCCGGGAGGCGGGAGACCCAGTACTTC.

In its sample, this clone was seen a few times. The CDR3 region has the DNA TGTGCCAGCAGTTCCGATTTTCGAGAGCAGTACTTC. As protein: CASSSDFREQYF. V and J are TRBV27 and TRBJ2-7; D gene unclear. CDR1 is MNHEY, CDR2 SMNVEV, per germline (reference sequence). CDR3 length: 12 amino acids. The V end was cut by 4 bases, the J end by 7 bases, with 11 bases between.

The CDR3 nucleotides are TGCGCCAGCAGCTCAGGGACAGGGTCTCAGACCATATATTTT. It yields the protein CASSSGTGSQTIYF. This sequence joins TRBV5-1 and TRBJ1-3; 9 bases map to TRBD1. Germline V CDR1 and CDR2: SGHRS, YFSETQ. V dropped 3 bases and J dropped 10; count of bases not matched to a gene: 8. This CDR3 spans 14 amino acids.

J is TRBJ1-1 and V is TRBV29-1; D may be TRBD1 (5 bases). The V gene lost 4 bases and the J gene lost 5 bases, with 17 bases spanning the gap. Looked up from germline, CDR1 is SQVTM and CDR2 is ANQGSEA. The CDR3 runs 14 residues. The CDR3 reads CSVARGGVGTEAFF. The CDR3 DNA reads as TGCAGCGTTGCCCGGGGGGGAGTCGGTACTGAAGCTTTCTTT.

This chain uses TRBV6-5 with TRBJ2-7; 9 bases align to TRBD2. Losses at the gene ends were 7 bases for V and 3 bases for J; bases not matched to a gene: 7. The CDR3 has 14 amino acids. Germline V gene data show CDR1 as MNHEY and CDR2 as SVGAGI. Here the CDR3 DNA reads TGTGCCAGCATGTCCCATAGCGGGAGCTACGAGCAGTACTTC. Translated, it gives CASMSHSGSYEQYF.

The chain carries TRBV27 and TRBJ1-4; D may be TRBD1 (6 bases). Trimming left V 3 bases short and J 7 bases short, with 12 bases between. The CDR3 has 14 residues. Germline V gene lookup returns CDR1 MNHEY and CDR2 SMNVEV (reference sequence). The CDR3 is CASSFQGRGEKLFF. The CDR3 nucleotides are TGTGCCAGCAGTTTTCAGGGGCGGGGTGAAAAACTGTTTTTT.

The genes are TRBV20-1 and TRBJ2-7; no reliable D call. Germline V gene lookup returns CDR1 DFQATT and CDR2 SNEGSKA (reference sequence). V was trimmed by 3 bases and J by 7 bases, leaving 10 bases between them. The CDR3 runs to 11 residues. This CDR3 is CSARYYGEQYF. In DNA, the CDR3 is TGCAGTGCTAGGTATTATGGGGAGCAGTACTTC.

The CDR3 DNA follows: TGCGCCAGCAGCGACAGGGCTGGAAACACCATATATTTT. Protein: CASSDRAGNTIYF. V and J are TRBV4-1 and TRBJ1-3, with 7 bases lining up with TRBD1. The CDR3 spans 13 residues. The V and J ends lost 5 bases and 2 bases, in that order; junction bases with no gene match: 0. CDR1 MGHRA and CDR2 YSYEKL come from the germline V gene.